The 17 T cell receptor beta chains listed next were all sequenced from one sample in a study of T cell changes during pregnancy in multiple sclerosis. Sequenced by immunoSEQ multiplex PCR; TCRdb stores in-frame clones only, minus some. The sample consists of 93,000 or so clones, almost 95% of them appearing once. Sequences were derived from peripheral blood, sampled after pregnancy. The receptors stem from a female donor with multiple sclerosis, enrolled in a pregnancy study.

The rearrangement joins TRBV5-1 to TRBJ2-7; TRBD1 agrees at 10 bases. Per germline, CDR1 SGHRS and CDR2 YFSETQ. The CDR3 extends over 15 amino acids. V lost 2 bases and J lost 2; bases outside the gene matches: 4. The CDR3 nucleotides are TGCGCCAGCAGCTTTAGACAGGGGGCGGCCTACGAGCAGTACTTC. Translated, it gives CASSFRQGAAYEQYF.

The chain combines TRBV19 with TRBJ2-7; tentative D call: TRBD1 (6 bases). CDR3 length: 13 amino acids. The germline CDR1 and CDR2 sequences are LNHDA and SQIVND (reference sequence). The V and J ends lost 6 bases and 3 bases respectively, with 12 bases between them. In nucleotides, the CDR3 is TGTGCCAGTAGGACAGGACCGGACTACGAGCAGTACTTC. Its protein is CASRTGPDYEQYF.

The chain combines TRBV7-2 with TRBJ2-5; 8 positions match TRBD2. V shed 5 bases and J 1 base; nucleotides not matched to a gene: 9. Germline V gives CDR1 SGHTA, CDR2 FQGNSA. The length of the CDR3 is 16 residues. For the CDR3, the DNA is TGTGCCAGCAGCCACAAGGCGGGGGGCGGCCAAGAGACCCAGTACTTC. Its translation: CASSHKAGGGQETQYF.

V and J are TRBV7-2 and TRBJ1-2; no definite D call. Germline CDR1 is SGHTA and CDR2 is FQGNSA. CDR3 length: 14 amino acids. V was pared by 2 bases and J by 10 bases, with 17 bases between. The CDR3, as DNA: TGTGCCAGCAGCTTATCCGGGGTACTTCCTACCTACACCTTC. Its translation: CASSLSGVLPTYTF.

The rearrangement joins TRBV28 to TRBJ1-5, with 11 bases that match TRBD1. Trimming cost V 5 bases and J 3 bases; bases outside gene matches: 9. From germline, CDR1 is MDHEN and CDR2 SYDVKM. This CDR3 has 17 residues. In DNA form, the CDR3 reads TGTGCCAGCAGTCGTGGGGGGACAGGGGGACTCAATCAGCCCCAGCATTTT. Protein: CASSRGGTGGLNQPQHF.

The V call is TRBV18, the J call TRBJ1-4, with D maybe TRBD1 (6 bases). Trimming took off 6 bases at V and 4 bases at J, with 9 bases between the two ends. Germline CDR1 reads KGHSH; CDR2 reads LQKENI. The CDR3 totals 13 residues. The CDR3 DNA sequence: TGTGCCAGCTCTTCGGACAGTAATGAAAAACTGTTTTTT. Amino acids: CASSSDSNEKLFF.

The chain links TRBV6-6 to TRBJ1-2; no reliable D call. Germline V CDR1 and CDR2: MNHNY, SVGAGI (reference sequence). Between the trimmed V and J ends, which lost 5 bases and 2 bases, there was a span of 9 bases. The CDR3 sequence is 13 residues long. The CDR3 nucleotides are TGTGCCAGCAGTCTGAGGTCCAACTATGGCTACACCTTC. This translates into CASSLRSNYGYTF.

The chain combines TRBV19 with TRBJ1-2; 8 bases map to TRBD1. The germline V gene encodes CDR1 LNHDA and CDR2 SQIVND (reference sequence). The V gene end was trimmed by 0 bases and the J gene end by 2 bases; junction bases not matched to a gene: 8. The CDR3 is 17 amino acids. For the CDR3, the DNA is TGTGCCAGTAGTATAGAGGGGACAGGAGGGATGAACTATGGCTACACCTTC. Its protein product is CASSIEGTGGMNYGYTF.

The J gene is TRBJ2-7, the V gene TRBV27; D is perhaps TRBD1 (6 bases). There are 16 residues in the CDR3. The V end lost 4 bases, the J end lost 4 bases, and 20 bases lay between the germline ends. Germline V gene data show CDR1 as MNHEY and CDR2 as SMNVEV (reference sequence). Written as DNA, the CDR3 is TGTGCCAGCAGTTCCGGGACCCAGGGGAGAGCGTACGAGCAGTACTTC. Protein: CASSSGTQGRAYEQYF.

The CDR3 bases are TGCGCCAGCAGCCTCGGGACAGGGGGCAGGAACACTGAAGCTTTCTTT. Translating gives CASSLGTGGRNTEAFF. The J gene is TRBJ1-1, the V gene TRBV4-1; 12 bases are shared with TRBD1. The germline V gene encodes CDR1 MGHRA and CDR2 YSYEKL. With V trimmed by 4 bases and J by 1 base, 4 bases remained unmatched. This CDR3 comprises 16 residues.

This chain joins TRBV23-1 and TRBJ2-2; TRBD1 is a possible D gene (5 bases). TRBV23-1 is an open reading frame whose function is uncertain. V was clipped by 6 bases and J by 1 base, with 12 bases between them. There are 15 residues in the CDR3. The CDR3 sequence is CASRNDRGNTGELFF. In nucleotides, the CDR3 is TGCGCCAGCAGAAACGACAGAGGGAACACCGGGGAGCTGTTTTTT.

V is TRBV7-2 and J is TRBJ1-6; D unresolved. Deletions cut 3 bases from V and 0 bases from J, with 9 bases between. The CDR3 is made up of 16 amino acids. CDR1 is SGHTA, CDR2 FQGNSA, per germline. CDR3 bases: TGTGCCAGCAGCTTTCGAGGAAGCTCCTATAATTCACCCCTCCACTTT. This encodes CASSFRGSSYNSPLHF.

CDR3: CATSRAGGRQETQYF. For the CDR3, the DNA is TGTGCCACCAGCAGAGCGGGCGGGAGGCAAGAGACCCAGTACTTC. V is TRBV15 and J is TRBJ2-5; 8 nucleotides match TRBD2. Germline CDR1 reads LNHNV; CDR2 reads YYDKDF (reference sequence). The junction had 3 bases not matched to a gene; V was cut back by 1 base and J by 2 bases. The CDR3 totals 15 residues. Drawing the rest from reference TRBV15 and TRBJ2-5, the complete variable domain is DAMVIQNPRYQVTQFGKPVTLSCSQTLNHNVMYWYQQKSSQAPKLLFHYYDKDFNNEADTPDNFQSRRPNTSFCFLDIRSPGLGDTAMYLCATSRAGGRQETQYFGPGTRLLVL.

The genes are TRBV7-3 and TRBJ2-7; D possibly corresponds to TRBD1 (5 bases). With 1 base removed from V and 3 bases from J, the gap between germline ends came to 19 bases. The CDR3 sequence is 17 residues long. Germline CDR1 and CDR2: SGHTA and FQGTGA. CDR3 in DNA: TGTGCCAGCAGCTTAAGGTCCCAGGGCTTACTGGGCTACGAGCAGTACTTC. This encodes CASSLRSQGLLGYEQYF.

J is TRBJ1-3 and V is TRBV5-8; possible D gene TRBD1, 6 bases. The germline gives CDR1 SGHTS, CDR2 YDEGEE. The V gene lost 0 bases and the J gene lost 0 bases, with 7 bases spanning the gap. The CDR3 loop spans 15 amino acids. CDR3 sequence: CASSLVTGSGNTIYF. CDR3 in DNA: TGTGCCAGCAGCTTGGTGACAGGCTCTGGAAACACCATATATTTT.

The chain employs TRBV27 and TRBJ1-5; D ambiguous. V was trimmed by 4 bases and J by 4 bases, leaving 8 bases between them. The CDR3 runs to 13 residues. Per germline, CDR1 MNHEY and CDR2 SMNVEV (reference sequence). The CDR3 sequence is CASSWGGNQPQHF. CDR3 sequence (DNA): TGTGCCAGCAGTTGGGGAGGGAATCAGCCCCAGCATTTT.

This rearrangement joins TRBV6-5 to TRBJ1-6, with D unclear. The CDR3 has 14 residues. Germline CDR1 and CDR2: MNHEY and SVGAGI. V gave up 7 bases and J gave up 2 bases, with 9 bases separating them. CDR3 in amino acids: CASKRETYNSPLHF. As DNA, the CDR3 is TGTGCCAGCAAAAGAGAGACCTATAATTCACCCCTCCACTTT.